The rows below give T cell receptor beta chains drawn from one sample of a study of metastatic and nonmetastatic thyroid tumors. TCRdb reprocessed the PCR reads via MiXCR. The sample gives 25,000 to 35,000 clones, approximately 17% of which show up once; roughly 4% is in the top ten. Specimen: blood. These receptor sequences come from a female donor with papillary thyroid cancer or a benign thyroid nodule (not recorded which). Some clones in this sample may be carry-over from other donors' samples. CDR3s include the opening cysteine and the closing phenylalanine or tryptophan. The D gene is left open where the match is weak. Not every row has a clone size; where given, it reads once, few, many or a size class.

clone_size	v_call	d_call	j_call	cdr3_aa	cdr3_nt
many	TRBV11-2	NA	TRBJ2-7	CASSLDSREQYF	TGTGCCAGCAGCCTTGACAGCCGGGAGCAGTACTTC
many	TRBV4-1	NA	TRBJ2-7	CASSQGRGKDEQYF	TGCGCCAGCAGCCAAGGTAGGGGGAAAGACGAGCAGTACTTC
many	TRBV4-1	TRBD1	TRBJ1-1	CASSQDGDSTRMNTEAFF	TGCGCCAGCAGCCAAGATGGGGACAGCACCAGAATGAACACTGAAGCTTTCTTT
NA	TRBV30	NA	TRBJ2-7	CAWTLGVTYEQYF	TGTGCCTGGACCCTCGGGGTTACCTACGAGCAGTACTTC
NA	TRBV19	NA	TRBJ2-5	CARSTRQDGTQYF	TGTGCCCGCAGTACCCGACAGGATGGGACCCAGTACTTC
many	TRBV7-8	NA	TRBJ2-1	CASSLSLGGWEQFF	TGTGCCAGCAGCTTATCCCTCGGGGGTTGGGAGCAGTTCTTC
many	TRBV2	NA	TRBJ1-4	CASNLREGEKLFF	TGTGCCAGCAATTTGAGGGAGGGAGAAAAACTGTTTTTT
many	TRBV28	NA	TRBJ2-1	CASSTPQGGSYNEQFF	TGTGCCAGCAGCACTCCACAGGGGGGGTCCTACAATGAGCAGTTCTTC
medium-sized	TRBV20-1	TRBD1	TRBJ2-1	CSATRQGSSSYNEQFF	TGCAGTGCAACGAGACAGGGCTCCAGCTCCTACAATGAGCAGTTCTTC
NA	TRBV7-2	TRBD1	TRBJ1-1	CVSSLLQGELAFF	TGTGTCAGCAGCTTACTGCAGGGGGAGCTGGCTTTCTTT
many	TRBV2	NA	TRBJ2-3	CARAQGNTQYF	TGTGCCAGGGCCCAGGGCAATACGCAGTATTTT
many	TRBV20-1	TRBD1	TRBJ1-6	CSAPGTGVSLHF	TGCAGTGCTCCCGGGACAGGGGTCTCCCTCCACTTT
NA	TRBV20-1	NA	TRBJ2-7	CSASRHEQYF	TGCAGTGCGTCCCGGCACGAGCAGTACTTC
many	TRBV3-1	TRBD1	TRBJ2-5	CASSQPGQGVQETQYF	TGTGCCAGCAGCCAACCGGGACAGGGGGTTCAAGAGACCCAGTACTTC
many	TRBV11-2	TRBD1	TRBJ1-2	CASSRDRGNGYTF	TGTGCCAGCAGCCGGGACAGGGGAAATGGCTACACCTTC
many	TRBV20-1	TRBD1	TRBJ1-2	CSARDRDRVRYGYTF	TGCAGTGCTAGAGACCGGGACAGGGTTCGTTATGGCTACACCTTC
NA	TRBV2	NA	TRBJ1-6	CASADQVGSSPLHF	TGTGCCAGCGCAGACCAAGTGGGGTCTTCACCCCTCCACTTT
many	TRBV5-1	NA	TRBJ1-2	CASGTNYGYTF	TGCGCCAGCGGGACAAACTATGGCTACACCTTC
many	TRBV2	NA	TRBJ1-4	CASLDSDEKLFF	TGTGCCAGCCTTGACTCCGATGAAAAACTGTTTTTT
many	TRBV19	NA	TRBJ1-2	CASSSPRDDNYGYTF	TGTGCCAGTAGTTCCCCGCGGGACGACAACTATGGCTACACCTTC
NA	TRBV12-3/TRBV12-4	NA	TRBJ2-1	CASRHGVNEQFF	TGTGCCTCCCGTCACGGGGTTAATGAGCAGTTCTTC
NA	TRBV30	TRBD1	TRBJ1-2	CAWSIQGAKSGYTF	TGTGCCTGGAGTATACAGGGGGCGAAGTCTGGCTACACCTTC
many	TRBV6-4	NA	TRBJ1-1	CASSDRERAAFF	TGTGCCAGCAGTGACAGGGAGCGGGCAGCTTTCTTT
many	TRBV28	NA	TRBJ2-7	CASSQGSSYEQYF	TGTGCCAGCTCTCAGGGGAGCTCCTACGAGCAGTACTTC
many	TRBV19	TRBD2	TRBJ2-1	CASSTYFTSGRDNEQFF	TGTGCCAGTAGTACCTACTTCACTAGCGGGAGAGACAATGAGCAGTTCTTC
medium-sized	TRBV12-3/TRBV12-4	NA	TRBJ1-4	CASSLHNEKLFF	TGTGCCAGCAGTTTACATAATGAAAAACTGTTTTTT
medium-sized	TRBV27	NA	TRBJ2-7	CASSPEGRYEQYF	TGTGCCAGCAGTCCCGAGGGCCGGTACGAGCAGTACTTC
many	TRBV4-2	TRBD2	TRBJ2-7	CASSQGLAGSRTYEQYF	TGTGCCAGCAGCCAGGGACTAGCGGGAAGCCGGACTTACGAGCAGTACTTC
few	TRBV25-1	NA	TRBJ1-3	CASTRGGNTIYF	TGTGCAAGCACCAGGGGAGGAAACACAATATATTTT
few	TRBV27	TRBD1	TRBJ2-7	CASSLGTTGDVNEQYF	TGTGCCAGCAGTTTAGGCACTACAGGGGACGTGAACGAGCAGTACTTC
many	TRBV27	NA	TRBJ2-5	CASSLSWGDSAIQETQYF	TGTGCCAGCAGTTTATCATGGGGGGACAGTGCGATACAAGAGACCCAGTACTTC
many	TRBV4-2	TRBD2	TRBJ2-1	CASSQVINSGIPNEQFF	TGTGCCAGCAGCCAAGTTATAAATAGCGGGATTCCTAATGAGCAGTTCTTC
many	TRBV2	TRBD2	TRBJ2-1	CASTLADNNEQFF	TGTGCCAGCACACTAGCGGATAACAATGAGCAGTTCTTC
many	TRBV12-5	TRBD2	TRBJ2-3	CASGLARLASTDTQYF	TGTGCTAGTGGTTTGGCAAGACTAGCGAGCACAGATACGCAGTATTTT
NA	TRBV24-1	NA	TRBJ1-6	CATARGQNSTLHF	TGTGCCACCGCCAGGGGTCAAAATTCAACCCTCCACTTT
many	TRBV4-1	TRBD2	TRBJ2-1	CASSLGTSGRYNEQFF	TGCGCCAGCAGCCTCGGGACTAGCGGGAGATACAATGAGCAGTTCTTC
many	TRBV6-1	TRBD2	TRBJ2-4	CASSPLARVAKNIQYF	TGTGCCAGCAGTCCACTAGCGAGAGTAGCCAAAAACATTCAGTACTTC
many	TRBV6-2/TRBV6-3	NA	TRBJ1-1	CASSYSGGNTEAFF	TGTGCCAGCAGTTACTCAGGTGGGAACACTGAAGCTTTCTTT
few	TRBV2	NA	TRBJ2-5	CASSRYRSVETQYF	TGTGCCAGCAGCCGGTACAGGTCTGTAGAGACCCAGTACTTC
many	TRBV19	TRBD1	TRBJ1-1	CASTGEGTGQNTEAFF	TGTGCCAGTACTGGAGAGGGGACAGGGCAGAACACTGAAGCTTTCTTT
NA	TRBV10-3	NA	TRBJ2-7	CAISARQRAFAYEHYF	TGTGCCATCAGTGCGAGACAGCGGGCATTCGCCTACGAGCATTACTTC
NA	TRBV5-5	NA	TRBJ1-2	CASSVEPTAYGYTF	TGTGCCAGCAGCGTGGAACCGACAGCCTATGGCTACACCTTC
many	TRBV7-6	NA	TRBJ1-4	CASRAGGAATNEKLFF	TGTGCCAGCAGGGCTGGGGGAGCTGCAACTAATGAAAAACTGTTTTTT
many	TRBV4-2	NA	TRBJ1-6	CASTSLGPSHNSPLHF	TGTGCCAGCACCTCTCTGGGACCGAGCCATAATTCACCCCTCCACTTT
many	TRBV10-2	TRBD2	TRBJ2-7	CASSESIGAGVTSYEQYF	TGCGCCAGCAGTGAGTCGATAGGAGCGGGAGTTACCTCCTACGAGCAGTACTTC